The next 10 T cell receptor beta chains were all read from a single sample in a study of blood T cell repertoires in COVID-19. This table comes from immunoSEQ multiplex PCR, and its TCRdb copy is limited to in-frame clones, with some not included. The table shows 450,000 or so clones, with roughly 90% occurring only once. What was sequenced was peripheral blood. Receptors originate from a man between 18 and 29 years old with COVID-19, enrolled during active disease.

The chain uses TRBV12-5 and TRBJ1-1; TRBD1 matches 8 bases. Per germline, CDR1 LGHNT and CDR2 FRNRAP. V lost 6 bases and J lost 2; bases outside the gene matches: 5. The CDR3 contains 14 residues. DNA for the CDR3: TGTGCTAGTGGCCAACAGGGGGTAAACACTGAAGCTTTCTTT. It codes for CASGQQGVNTEAFF.

V is TRBV4-1 and J is TRBJ2-2; possible D gene TRBD1, 5 bases. The V gene's germline CDR1 is MGHRA and CDR2 YSYEKL. The CDR3 runs to 15 residues. Trimming took off 0 bases at V and 6 bases at J, with 11 bases between the two ends. CDR3 protein: CASSQEEGAAGELFF. The CDR3, as DNA: TGCGCCAGCAGCCAAGAGGAAGGGGCGGCCGGGGAGCTGTTTTTT.

The rearrangement links TRBV4-1 to TRBJ1-5, with 9 bases that match TRBD1. V lost 1 base, J lost 7 bases, and 8 bases stayed unmatched. The CDR3 extends over 16 amino acids. Germline V gene lookup returns CDR1 MGHRA and CDR2 YSYEKL. CDR3 region: CASSQGGGTGKQPQHF. CDR3 nucleotides: TGCGCCAGCAGCCAAGGAGGGGGGACAGGGAAACAGCCCCAGCATTTT.

The chain joins TRBV7-9 to TRBJ2-6, with D possibly TRBD2 on 6 matching bases. Germline V CDR1 and CDR2: SEHNR, FQNEAQ (reference sequence). The CDR3 totals 15 residues. Deletions cut 10 bases from V and 3 bases from J, with 16 bases between. The CDR3 is CATQDGGFGANVLTF. The CDR3 nucleotides are TGTGCCACCCAAGATGGGGGGTTTGGGGCCAACGTCCTGACTTTC.

The chain recombines TRBV11-2 with TRBJ2-7, with TRBD1 matching 8 bases. The CDR3 length is 16 residues. The trim removed 0 bases at V and 1 base at J, leaving 5 bases unmatched. Germline V gives CDR1 SGHAT, CDR2 FQNNGV. The CDR3 protein is CASSLDAGQASYEQYF. CDR3 DNA sequence: TGTGCCAGCAGCTTAGACGCGGGACAGGCGTCCTACGAGCAGTACTTC.

The genes are TRBV5-1 and TRBJ1-1, with a tentative D call TRBD1 (6 bases). The CDR3 runs to 14 residues. V was cut by 0 bases and J by 7 bases, with 13 bases left in between. In germline, CDR1 is SGHRS, CDR2 YFSETQ. The CDR3 spells CASSLVPGEGEAFF. The CDR3 coding sequence is TGCGCCAGCAGCTTGGTCCCAGGGGAGGGTGAAGCTTTCTTT.

In this sample, this clone turned up once. V and J are TRBV5-1 and TRBJ2-2; no clear D. Trimming took off 0 bases at V and 0 bases at J, with 6 bases between the two ends. Germline V CDR1 and CDR2: SGHRS, YFSETQ. The CDR3 covers 15 residues. The CDR3 is CASSLEQPNTGELFF. Here the CDR3 DNA reads TGCGCCAGCAGCTTGGAACAGCCGAACACCGGGGAGCTGTTTTTT. Full variable domain (outside the CDR3, taken from reference TRBV5-1 and TRBJ2-2): KAGVTQTPRYLIKTRGQQVTLSCSPISGHRSVSWYQQTPGQGLQFLFEYFSETQRNKGNFPGRFSGRQFSNSRSEMNVSTLELGDSALYLCASSLEQPNTGELFFGEGSRLTVL.

The J gene is TRBJ2-1, the V gene TRBV7-2; D remains unclear. The CDR3 is 12 amino acids. The germline gives CDR1 SGHTA, CDR2 FQGNSA. V lost 8 bases and J lost 1, with 6 bases in between. CDR3 amino acids: CASGGSYNEQFF. The CDR3 DNA is TGTGCCAGCGGCGGATCCTACAATGAGCAGTTCTTC.

This chain connects TRBV4-2 to TRBJ1-1, with a weak D call TRBD1 (5 bases). The germline CDR1 and CDR2 sequences are LGHNA and YNFKEQ. V lost 1 base and J 0 bases, leaving 6 bases between the germline ends. This CDR3 spans 14 amino acids. The CDR3, as DNA: TGTGCCAGCAGCCAAGCAGGGCTGAACACTGAAGCTTTCTTT. Protein product: CASSQAGLNTEAFF.

V and J are TRBV18 and TRBJ2-3, with 8 bases matching TRBD2. CDR1 is KGHSH and CDR2 is LQKENI in the germline V gene. V was pared by 3 bases and J by 0 bases, with 5 bases of the junction left unmatched. CDR3 length equals 16 residues. The CDR3 loop reads CASSPRAGESTDTQYF. CDR3 nucleotide sequence: TGTGCCAGCTCACCGCGAGCGGGAGAGAGCACAGATACGCAGTATTTT.